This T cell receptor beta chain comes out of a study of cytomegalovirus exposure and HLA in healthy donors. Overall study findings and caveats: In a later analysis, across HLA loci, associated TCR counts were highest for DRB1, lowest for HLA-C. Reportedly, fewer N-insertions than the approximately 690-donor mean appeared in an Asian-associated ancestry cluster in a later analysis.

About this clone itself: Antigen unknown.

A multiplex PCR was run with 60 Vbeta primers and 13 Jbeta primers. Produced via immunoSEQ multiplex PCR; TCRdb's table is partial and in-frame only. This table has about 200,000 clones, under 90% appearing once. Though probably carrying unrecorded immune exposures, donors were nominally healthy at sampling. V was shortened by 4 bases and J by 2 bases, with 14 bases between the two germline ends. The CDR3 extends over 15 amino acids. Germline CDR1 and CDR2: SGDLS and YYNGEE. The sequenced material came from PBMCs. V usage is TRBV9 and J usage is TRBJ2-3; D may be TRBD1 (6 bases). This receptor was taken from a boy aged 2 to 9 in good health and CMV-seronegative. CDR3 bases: TGTGCCAGCAGCTTGCGAGACAGGAACACAGATACGCAGTATTTT. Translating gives CASSLRDRNTDTQYF.